A single sample gave rise to the 25 T cell receptor beta chains below, sequenced in a study of shared clonotypes between healthy human individuals. Libraries were prepared by immunoSEQ multiplex PCR; TCRdb keeps only in-frame clonotypes and omits some of them. The table records some 550,000 clones, less than 98% of them present only once. Material: naive CD4+ T cells sorted from blood. Subset meaning: CD45RA+ positively selected. The receptor source for this set is a woman aged 30 to 39 in good health.

The rearrangement joins TRBV6-1 to TRBJ2-4; unclear D gene. The germline gives CDR1 MNHNS, CDR2 SASEGT. V lost 6 bases and J 0 bases, leaving 9 bases between the germline ends. This CDR3 has 14 amino acids. The CDR3 here is CASRGLLAKNIQYF. The CDR3 DNA reads as TGTGCCAGCAGAGGGCTATTAGCCAAAAACATTCAGTACTTC.

V and J are TRBV14 and TRBJ2-7, with TRBD2 matching 10 bases. CDR1 and CDR2 from the germline V gene are SGHDN and FVKESK. The CDR3 covers 22 residues. Trimming cost V 5 bases and J 1 base; bases outside gene matches: 26. For the CDR3, the DNA is TGTGCCAGCAGCTCCCGTCTAAGCTGGGGGGGGCTAGCGGGAGTCGCGTCCTACGAGCAGTACTTC. Translation gives CASSSRLSWGGLAGVASYEQYF.

The chain joins TRBV27 to TRBJ2-1; TRBD1 or TRBD2 may be the D gene (5 bases each). Germline CDR1 MNHEY, CDR2 SMNVEV (reference sequence). The CDR3 consists of 13 residues. With 4 bases removed from V and 8 bases from J, the gap between germline ends came to 12 bases. The CDR3 here is CASSYLAGYEQFF. Here the CDR3 DNA reads TGTGCCAGCAGTTATCTAGCAGGGTATGAGCAGTTCTTC.

This chain connects TRBV6-6 to TRBJ2-1; 7 bases line up with TRBD2. V lost 2 bases, J lost 9 bases, and 4 bases stayed unmatched. Germline V gene data show CDR1 as MNHNY and CDR2 as SVGAGI (reference sequence). The CDR3 loop spans 13 amino acids. The CDR3 DNA reads as TGTGCCAGCAGTTACGCGGGAGTGGGTGAGCAGTTCTTC. This codes for CASSYAGVGEQFF.

The chain carries TRBV18 and TRBJ1-5; 7 bases are a match to TRBD1. Germline-derived CDR1 and CDR2 are KGHSH and LQKENI. J was trimmed by 0 bases and V by 3 bases; bases with no gene match: 5. The CDR3 has 16 amino acids. The CDR3 loop reads CASSPNRGTSNQPQHF. CDR3 sequence (DNA): TGTGCCAGCTCACCGAACAGGGGTACTAGCAATCAGCCCCAGCATTTT.

V usage is TRBV29-1 and J usage is TRBJ2-7; TRBD2 aligns across 9 bases. Unmatched junction bases numbered 6, after V lost 6 bases and J lost 0 bases. From germline, CDR1 is SQVTM and CDR2 ANQGSEA. The CDR3 runs 14 residues. This CDR3 reads CSVRAGGSSYEQYF. CDR3 sequence (DNA): TGCAGCGTCCGCGCGGGGGGGAGCTCCTACGAGCAGTACTTC.

The rearrangement joins TRBV5-1 to TRBJ1-1, with D maybe TRBD1 (6 bases). V was clipped by 4 bases and J by 1 base, with 17 bases between them. CDR1 SGHRS and CDR2 YFSETQ come from the germline V gene. CDR3 length: 16 amino acids. Here the CDR3 DNA reads TGCGCCAGCAGCAGATCACAGGGATCGGGGAACACTGAAGCTTTCTTT. Its protein product is CASSRSQGSGNTEAFF.

This clone was observed once. This chain joins TRBV28 and TRBJ2-7, with D maybe TRBD2 (6 bases). The CDR3 length is 16 residues. Per the germline V gene, CDR1 is MDHEN and CDR2 is SYDVKM. The germline V and J ends were trimmed by 2 bases and 0 bases, with 14 bases remaining between them. The CDR3, as DNA: TGTGCCAGCAGTTTACGGGTGGCGGGAAACTCCTACGAGCAGTACTTC. Its protein product is CASSLRVAGNSYEQYF.

CDR3 in DNA: TGTGCCAGCAGTTTTTGGGGATCCGGGGAGCTGTTTTTT. Encoded protein: CASSFWGSGELFF. This chain links TRBV27 with TRBJ2-2, with unresolved D. The CDR3 is made up of 13 amino acids. With 3 bases removed from V and 6 bases from J, the gap between germline ends came to 8 bases. The germline V gene encodes CDR1 MNHEY and CDR2 SMNVEV (reference sequence).

CDR3 loop: CASITELSGNTIYF. The CDR3 DNA reads TGTGCCAGCATCACAGAGCTCTCTGGAAACACCATATATTTT. The chain links TRBV7-9 to TRBJ1-3; D unclear. Germline CDR1 reads SEHNR; CDR2 reads FQNEAQ (reference sequence). This CDR3 is 14 amino acids long. V gave up 7 bases and J gave up 0 bases, with 10 bases separating them.

In this sample, this clone turned up once. The genes are TRBV9 and TRBJ2-3; a possible D gene is TRBD1 (5 bases). Germline V gene data show CDR1 as SGDLS and CDR2 as YYNGEE. Trimming removed 0 bases at V and 1 base at J, with 12 bases between. The length of the CDR3 is 16 residues. The CDR3 DNA follows: TGTGCCAGCAGCGTAGGTGTGGGGCCGGGCACAGATACGCAGTATTTT. Protein sequence: CASSVGVGPGTDTQYF.

The chain links TRBV28 to TRBJ2-2; D ambiguous. CDR1 and CDR2 (germline): MDHEN, SYDVKM. V was cut by 7 bases and J by 1 base, with 7 bases left in between. This CDR3 is 13 amino acids long. The CDR3 reads CASNYRNTGELFF. CDR3 in DNA: TGTGCCAGCAATTATAGGAACACCGGGGAGCTGTTTTTT.

This chain uses TRBV19 with TRBJ1-5; D gene ambiguous. Between the trimmed V and J ends, which lost 6 bases and 1 base, there was a span of 19 bases. This CDR3 has 17 residues. Germline V gene lookup returns CDR1 LNHDA and CDR2 SQIVND (reference sequence). The CDR3 sequence: CASSDPLRQSSNQPQHF. CDR3 DNA: TGTGCCAGTAGCGACCCCCTTCGGCAGTCCAGCAATCAGCCCCAGCATTTT.

This clone was counted once. V gene TRBV4-2 combines with J gene TRBJ1-5; TRBD1 agrees at 7 bases. This CDR3 is built from 14 residues. Germline assignment: CDR1 LGHNA and CDR2 YNFKEQ. With 5 bases clipped from V and 4 bases from J, the junction kept 5 bases outside the gene matches. Here the CDR3 DNA reads TGTGCCAGCAGCTTGGAGACAGGGAATCAGCCCCAGCATTTT. This gives the protein CASSLETGNQPQHF.

The chain joins TRBV28 to TRBJ1-1; 9 positions agree with TRBD1. Trimming took 7 bases from V and 1 from J; bases not matched to a gene: 4. CDR3 size: 14 residues. Per the germline V gene, CDR1 is MDHEN and CDR2 is SYDVKM. In DNA form, the CDR3 reads TGTGCCAGCATCCCGGGACAGGGGAACACTGAAGCTTTCTTT. Translation: CASIPGQGNTEAFF.

The rearrangement uses TRBV7-9 and TRBJ1-2; D gene unclear. V was trimmed by 5 bases and J by 6 bases, leaving 10 bases between them. This CDR3 region has 12 residues. CDR1 and CDR2 from the germline V gene are SEHNR and FQNEAQ (reference sequence). The CDR3 nucleotides read TGTGCCAGCAGCCTGACCGGTGATGGCTACACCTTC. Translating gives CASSLTGDGYTF.

This chain uses TRBV28 with TRBJ2-5, with D perhaps assigned TRBD1 or TRBD2 (5 bases each). Germline CDR1 and CDR2: MDHEN and SYDVKM. The germline V and J ends were trimmed by 5 bases and 5 bases, with 27 bases remaining between them. The CDR3 totals 18 residues. CDR3 residues: CASSVFTDTGRPLETQYF. The CDR3, as DNA: TGTGCCAGCAGTGTTTTTACCGACACGGGACGTCCCTTGGAGACCCAGTACTTC. The full variable domain, its missing parts supplied by reference TRBV28 and TRBJ2-5, is DVKVTQSSRYLVKRTGEKVFLECVQDMDHENMFWYRQDPGLGLRLIYFSYDVKMKEKGDIPEGYSVSREKKERFSLILESASTNQTSMYLCASSVFTDTGRPLETQYFGPGTRLLVL.

V and J are TRBV5-1 and TRBJ1-2; tentatively, D is TRBD1 (6 bases). The CDR3 length is 14 residues. V was trimmed by 4 bases and J by 8 bases, leaving 18 bases between them. Germline V lookup: CDR1 SGHRS, CDR2 YFSETQ. The CDR3, as DNA: TGCGCCAGCAGCGGAGAGGACGGGGGGCGCGGCTACACCTTC. Its translation: CASSGEDGGRGYTF.

A word on this clone: The same CDR3 also results from other DNA sequences found in this sample. The chain couples TRBV5-1 to TRBJ1-1; 9 positions match TRBD1. J gave up 1 base and V 4 bases, and 5 bases lay outside the gene matches. The germline gives CDR1 SGHRS, CDR2 YFSETQ. The CDR3 contains 15 residues. CDR3 sequence (DNA): TGCGCCAGCAGCCTCCCGGGACAGGGGAACACTGAAGCTTTCTTT. Residues: CASSLPGQGNTEAFF.

The chain combines TRBV9 with TRBJ2-5; 8 bases map to TRBD2. Germline V gene lookup returns CDR1 SGDLS and CDR2 YYNGEE. The CDR3 length is 17 residues. V was clipped by 0 bases and J by 3 bases; unmatched bases: 10. The CDR3, as DNA: TGTGCCAGCAGCGTAGGAGTAGCGGGAATAGGCGAAGAGACCCAGTACTTC. Translated, it gives CASSVGVAGIGEETQYF.

DNA of the CDR3: TGTGCCAGCAGCGTAGAGGGGGCAAGGCAGCCCCAGCATTTT. Protein: CASSVEGARQPQHF. The chain has TRBV9 and TRBJ1-5, with TRBD1 identical over 7 bases. V gave up 0 bases and J gave up 7 bases; unmatched junction bases: 4. The CDR3 totals 14 residues. Germline values: CDR1 SGDLS, CDR2 YYNGEE.

The CDR3 loop reads CASSLNRGTDTQYF. In nucleotides, the CDR3 is TGTGCCAGCTCCCTCAACAGGGGCACAGATACGCAGTATTTT. This chain uses TRBV18 with TRBJ2-3; tentatively, D is TRBD1 (6 bases). CDR3 length: 14 amino acids. Germline V gene lookup returns CDR1 KGHSH and CDR2 LQKENI. V lost 6 bases and J 1 base, leaving 11 bases between the germline ends.

The chain links TRBV5-4 to TRBJ1-2, with D hard to call. V dropped 4 bases and J dropped 2 bases, with 12 bases sitting between them. The CDR3 spans 14 residues. The germline gives CDR1 SGHNT, CDR2 YYREEE (reference sequence). CDR3 nucleotide sequence: TGTGCCAGCAGCCGGAACGGCGCAAACTATGGCTACACCTTC. This codes for CASSRNGANYGYTF.

The rearrangement uses TRBV2 and TRBJ2-6, with D uncertain. This CDR3 has 13 amino acids. CDR1 SNHLY and CDR2 FYNNEI come from the germline V gene. The V gene lost 11 bases and the J gene lost 3 bases, with 11 bases spanning the gap. This CDR3 reads CAGAVVGANVLTF. The CDR3 nucleotides are TGTGCCGGCGCCGTTGTTGGGGCCAACGTCCTGACTTTC.

The chain links TRBV5-1 to TRBJ2-7; D ambiguous. The CDR3 has 14 amino acids. V dropped 0 bases and J dropped 2 bases, with 9 bases sitting between them. In germline, CDR1 is SGHRS, CDR2 YFSETQ. The CDR3 DNA follows: TGCGCCAGCAGCTTGGACGGCGACGCCTACGAGCAGTACTTC. Its protein product is CASSLDGDAYEQYF.